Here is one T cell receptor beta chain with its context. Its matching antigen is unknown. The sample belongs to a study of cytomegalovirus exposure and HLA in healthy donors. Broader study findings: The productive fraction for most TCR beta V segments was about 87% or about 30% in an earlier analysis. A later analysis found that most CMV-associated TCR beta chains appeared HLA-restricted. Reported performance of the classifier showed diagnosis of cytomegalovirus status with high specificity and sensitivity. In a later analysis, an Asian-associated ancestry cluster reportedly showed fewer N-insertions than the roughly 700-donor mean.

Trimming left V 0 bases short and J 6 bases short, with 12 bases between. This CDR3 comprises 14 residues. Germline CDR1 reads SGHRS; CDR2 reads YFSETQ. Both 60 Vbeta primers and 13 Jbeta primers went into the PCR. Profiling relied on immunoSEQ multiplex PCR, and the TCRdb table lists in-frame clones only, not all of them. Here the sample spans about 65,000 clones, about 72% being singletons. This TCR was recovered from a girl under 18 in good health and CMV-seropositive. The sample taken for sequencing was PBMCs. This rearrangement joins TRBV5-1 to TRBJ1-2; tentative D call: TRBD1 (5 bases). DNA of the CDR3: TGCGCCAGCAGCTTGGCCGAGGGACTGAATGGCTACACCTTC. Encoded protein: CASSLAEGLNGYTF.